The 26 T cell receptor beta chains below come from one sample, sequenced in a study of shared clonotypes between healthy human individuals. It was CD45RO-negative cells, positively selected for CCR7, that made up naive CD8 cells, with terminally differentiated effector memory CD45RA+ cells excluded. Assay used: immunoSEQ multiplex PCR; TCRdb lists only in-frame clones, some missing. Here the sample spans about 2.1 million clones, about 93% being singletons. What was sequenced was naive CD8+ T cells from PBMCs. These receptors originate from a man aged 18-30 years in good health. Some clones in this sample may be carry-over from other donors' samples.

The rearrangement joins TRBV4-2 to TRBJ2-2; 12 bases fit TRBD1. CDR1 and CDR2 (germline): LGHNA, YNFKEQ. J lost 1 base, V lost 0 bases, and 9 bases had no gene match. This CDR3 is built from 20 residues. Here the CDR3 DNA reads TGTGCCAGCAGCCAAGACAGGGACAGGGGGCGTGAGGTGAACACCGGGGAGCTGTTTTTT. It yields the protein CASSQDRDRGREVNTGELFF.

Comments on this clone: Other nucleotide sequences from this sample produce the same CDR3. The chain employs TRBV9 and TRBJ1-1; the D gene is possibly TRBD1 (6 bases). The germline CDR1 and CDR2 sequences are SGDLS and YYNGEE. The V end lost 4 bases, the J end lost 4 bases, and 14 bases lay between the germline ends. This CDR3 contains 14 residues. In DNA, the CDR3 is TGTGCCAGCAGCCCCGGAGGGGGAGGCACTGAAGCTTTCTTT. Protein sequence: CASSPGGGGTEAFF.

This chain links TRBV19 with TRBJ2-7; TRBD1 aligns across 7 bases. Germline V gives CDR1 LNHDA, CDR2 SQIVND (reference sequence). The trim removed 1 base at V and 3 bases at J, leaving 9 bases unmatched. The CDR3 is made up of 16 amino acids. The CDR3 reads CASSIGTGQLLYEQYF. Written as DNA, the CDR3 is TGTGCCAGTAGTATAGGAACGGGACAGCTTCTCTACGAGCAGTACTTC. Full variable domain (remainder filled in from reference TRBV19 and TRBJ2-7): DGGITQSPKYLFRKEGQNVTLSCEQNLNHDAMYWYRQDPGQGLRLIYYSQIVNDFQKGDIAEGYSVSREKKESFPLTVTSAQKNPTAFYLCASSIGTGQLLYEQYFGPGTRLTVT.

The chain's CDR3 is CASSLVGLAGIGEQFF. In DNA form, the CDR3 reads TGTGCCAGCAGCTTAGTGGGACTAGCGGGAATAGGTGAGCAGTTCTTC. The chain links TRBV11-3 to TRBJ2-1; TRBD2 aligns across 13 bases. The germline V gene encodes CDR1 SGHNT and CDR2 YENEEA. The CDR3 extends over 16 amino acids. V shed 1 base, J shed 9 bases, and the junction held 6 bases outside the gene matches.

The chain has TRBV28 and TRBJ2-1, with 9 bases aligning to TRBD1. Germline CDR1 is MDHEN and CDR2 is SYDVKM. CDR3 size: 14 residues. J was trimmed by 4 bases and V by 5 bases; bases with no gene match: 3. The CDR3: CASSVDRGYNEQFF. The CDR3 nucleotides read TGTGCCAGCAGTGTCGACAGGGGGTACAATGAGCAGTTCTTC.

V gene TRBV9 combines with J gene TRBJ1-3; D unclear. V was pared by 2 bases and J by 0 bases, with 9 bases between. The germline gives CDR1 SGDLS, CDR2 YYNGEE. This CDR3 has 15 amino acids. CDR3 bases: TGTGCCAGCAGCGTGGGCAGCCTCTCTGGAAACACCATATATTTT. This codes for CASSVGSLSGNTIYF.

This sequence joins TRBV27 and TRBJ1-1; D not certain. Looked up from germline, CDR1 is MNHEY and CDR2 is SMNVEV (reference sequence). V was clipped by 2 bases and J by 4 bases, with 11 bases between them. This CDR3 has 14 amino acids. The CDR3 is CASSLQVTATEAFF. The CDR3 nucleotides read TGTGCCAGCAGTTTACAGGTGACGGCCACTGAAGCTTTCTTT.

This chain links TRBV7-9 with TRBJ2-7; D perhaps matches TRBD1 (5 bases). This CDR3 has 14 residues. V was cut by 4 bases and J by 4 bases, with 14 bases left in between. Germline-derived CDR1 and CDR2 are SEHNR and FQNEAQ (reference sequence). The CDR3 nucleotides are TGTGCCAGCAGCTCCCCGCGACAGAATTACGAGCAGTACTTC. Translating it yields CASSSPRQNYEQYF.

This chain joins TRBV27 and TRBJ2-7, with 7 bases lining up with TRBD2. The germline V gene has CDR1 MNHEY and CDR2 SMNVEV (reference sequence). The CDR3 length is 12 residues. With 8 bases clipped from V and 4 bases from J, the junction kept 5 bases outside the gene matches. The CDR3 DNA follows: TGTGCCAGCCATGGGGGGGGTTACGAGCAGTACTTC. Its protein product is CASHGGGYEQYF.

The CDR3 DNA sequence: TGTGCCAGCAGCCTCGGGAGCGGTGCTGGGGCCAACGTCCTGACTTTC. As protein: CASSLGSGAGANVLTF. The rearrangement links TRBV27 to TRBJ2-6; D is possibly TRBD2 (6 bases). V lost 6 bases, J lost 2 bases, and 14 bases lay in between. Germline values: CDR1 MNHEY, CDR2 SMNVEV (reference sequence). The CDR3 has 16 residues.

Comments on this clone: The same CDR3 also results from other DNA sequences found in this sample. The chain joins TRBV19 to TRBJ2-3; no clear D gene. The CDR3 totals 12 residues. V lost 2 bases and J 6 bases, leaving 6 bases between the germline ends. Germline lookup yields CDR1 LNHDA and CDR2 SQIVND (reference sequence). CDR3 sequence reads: CASSIRPDTQYF. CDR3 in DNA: TGTGCCAGTAGTATACGACCGGATACGCAGTATTTT.

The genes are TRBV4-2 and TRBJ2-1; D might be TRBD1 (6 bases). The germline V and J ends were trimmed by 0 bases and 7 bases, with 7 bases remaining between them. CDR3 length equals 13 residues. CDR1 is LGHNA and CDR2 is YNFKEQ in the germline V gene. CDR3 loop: CASSQDQGNEQFF. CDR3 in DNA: TGTGCCAGCAGCCAAGATCAGGGGAATGAGCAGTTCTTC.

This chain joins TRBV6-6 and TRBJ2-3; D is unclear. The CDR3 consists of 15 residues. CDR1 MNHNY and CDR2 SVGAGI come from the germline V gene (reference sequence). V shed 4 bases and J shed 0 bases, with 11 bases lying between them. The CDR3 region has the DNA TGTGCCAGCAGTTTTTCGACCCCAAGCACAGATACGCAGTATTTT. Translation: CASSFSTPSTDTQYF.

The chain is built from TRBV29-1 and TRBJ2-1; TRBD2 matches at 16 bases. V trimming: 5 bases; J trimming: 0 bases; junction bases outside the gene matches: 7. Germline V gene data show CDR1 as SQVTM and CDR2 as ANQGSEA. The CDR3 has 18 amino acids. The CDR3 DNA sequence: TGCAGCGTTTTGGGACTAGCGGGAGGGGCAAGCTCCTACAATGAGCAGTTCTTC. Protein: CSVLGLAGGASSYNEQFF.

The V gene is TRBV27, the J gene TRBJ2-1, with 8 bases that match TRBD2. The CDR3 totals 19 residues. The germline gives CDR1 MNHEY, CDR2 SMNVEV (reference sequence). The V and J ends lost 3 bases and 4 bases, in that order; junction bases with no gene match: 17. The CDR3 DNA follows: TGTGCCAGCAGTTTGAATCGTCTCCCGGGGACTAGTCGATACAATGAGCAGTTCTTC. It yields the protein CASSLNRLPGTSRYNEQFF.

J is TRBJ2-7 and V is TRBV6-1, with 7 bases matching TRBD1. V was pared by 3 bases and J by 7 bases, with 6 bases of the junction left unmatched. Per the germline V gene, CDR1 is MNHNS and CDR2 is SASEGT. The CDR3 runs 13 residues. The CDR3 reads CASSDYRGGEQYF. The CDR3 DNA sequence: TGTGCCAGCAGTGATTACAGGGGTGGAGAGCAGTACTTC.

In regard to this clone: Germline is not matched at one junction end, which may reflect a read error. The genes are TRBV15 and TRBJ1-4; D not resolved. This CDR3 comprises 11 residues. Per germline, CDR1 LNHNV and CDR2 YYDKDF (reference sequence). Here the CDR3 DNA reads TGTGCCACCAGCAACCTCGACGGTGGGGTTTTT. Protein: CATSNLDGGVF.

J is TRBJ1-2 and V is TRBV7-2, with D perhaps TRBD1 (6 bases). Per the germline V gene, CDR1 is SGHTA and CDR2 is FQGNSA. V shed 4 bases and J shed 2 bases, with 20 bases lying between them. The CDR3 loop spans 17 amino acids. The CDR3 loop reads CASSSGESRNPNYGYTF. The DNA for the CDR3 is TGTGCCAGCAGCTCAGGGGAGAGTCGTAATCCCAACTATGGCTACACCTTC.

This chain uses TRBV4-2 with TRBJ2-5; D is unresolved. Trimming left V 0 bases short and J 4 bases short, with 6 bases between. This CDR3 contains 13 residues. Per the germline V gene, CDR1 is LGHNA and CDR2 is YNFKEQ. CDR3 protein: CASSQELRETQYF. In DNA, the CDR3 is TGTGCCAGCAGCCAAGAGCTACGAGAGACCCAGTACTTC.

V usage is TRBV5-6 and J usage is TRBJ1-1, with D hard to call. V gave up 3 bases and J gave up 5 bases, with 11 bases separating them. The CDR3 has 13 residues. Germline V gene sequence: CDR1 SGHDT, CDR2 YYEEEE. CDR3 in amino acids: CASSSGRWTEAFF. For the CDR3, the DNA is TGTGCCAGCAGCTCGGGAAGATGGACTGAAGCTTTCTTT. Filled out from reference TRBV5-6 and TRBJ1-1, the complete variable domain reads DAGVTQSPTHLIKTRGQQVTLRCSPKSGHDTVSWYQQALGQGPQFIFQYYEEEERQRGNFPDRFSGHQFPNYSSELNVNALLLGDSALYLCASSSGRWTEAFFGQGTRLTVV.

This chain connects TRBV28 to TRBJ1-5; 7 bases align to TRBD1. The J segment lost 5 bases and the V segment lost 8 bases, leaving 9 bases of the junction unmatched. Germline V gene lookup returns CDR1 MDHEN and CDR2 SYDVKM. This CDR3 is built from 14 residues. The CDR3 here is CASLQGGSDQPQHF. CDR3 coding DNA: TGTGCCAGCCTCCAGGGGGGTTCGGATCAGCCCCAGCATTTT. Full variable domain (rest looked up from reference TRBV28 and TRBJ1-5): DVKVTQSSRYLVKRTGEKVFLECVQDMDHENMFWYRQDPGLGLRLIYFSYDVKMKEKGDIPEGYSVSREKKERFSLILESASTNQTSMYLCASLQGGSDQPQHFGDGTRLSIL.

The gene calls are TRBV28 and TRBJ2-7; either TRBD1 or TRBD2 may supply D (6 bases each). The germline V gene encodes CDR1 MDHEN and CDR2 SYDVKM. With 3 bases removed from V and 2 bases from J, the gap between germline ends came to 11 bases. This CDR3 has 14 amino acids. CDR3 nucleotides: TGTGCCAGCAGTTTCGGGGGCAAAACCTACGAGCAGTACTTC. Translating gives CASSFGGKTYEQYF.

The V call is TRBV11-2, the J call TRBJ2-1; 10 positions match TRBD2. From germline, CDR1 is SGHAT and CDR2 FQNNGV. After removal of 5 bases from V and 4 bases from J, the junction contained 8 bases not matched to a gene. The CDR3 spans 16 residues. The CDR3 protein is CASSNAGTSVYNEQFF. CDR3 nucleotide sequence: TGTGCCAGCAGCAACGCCGGGACTAGCGTATACAATGAGCAGTTCTTC.

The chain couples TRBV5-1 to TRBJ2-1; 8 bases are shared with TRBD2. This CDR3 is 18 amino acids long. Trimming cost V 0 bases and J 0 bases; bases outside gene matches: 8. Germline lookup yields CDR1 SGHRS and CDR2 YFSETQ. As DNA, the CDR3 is TGCGCCAGCAGCTTGGAGGCTAGCGGGTTTAGCTCCTACAATGAGCAGTTCTTC. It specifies CASSLEASGFSSYNEQFF.

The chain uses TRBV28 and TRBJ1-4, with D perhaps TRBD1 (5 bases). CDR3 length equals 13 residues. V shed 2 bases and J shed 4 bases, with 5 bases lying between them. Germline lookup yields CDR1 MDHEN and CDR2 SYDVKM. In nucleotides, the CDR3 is TGTGCCAGCAGTTTAGACAGTAATGAAAAACTGTTTTTT. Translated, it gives CASSLDSNEKLFF.

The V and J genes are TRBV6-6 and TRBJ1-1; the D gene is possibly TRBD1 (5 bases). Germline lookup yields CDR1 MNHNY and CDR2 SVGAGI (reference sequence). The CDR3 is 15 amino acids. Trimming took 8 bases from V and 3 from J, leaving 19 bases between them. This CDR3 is CASLPWGFTDTEAFF. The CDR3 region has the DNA TGTGCCAGCCTTCCCTGGGGCTTCACCGACACTGAAGCTTTCTTT.